One TCR beta chain is described in this entry. Its cognate antigen has yet to be identified. No per-base quality is available; no much larger clone lies one base away. CDR1 is given as SGHRS and CDR2 as YFSETQ, both from the germline V gene. The CDR3 covers 18 residues, taking in both the cysteine and the phenylalanine. Here the CDR3 DNA is all that survives: 54 bases in frame from base 1. At the junction V is shortened by 1 base and J by 3 bases; bases outside the gene matches: 10. This specimen belongs to a study of blood T cells in healthy people across ages (dated by TCRdb to 2015 to 2017). With respect to the entire study: In model experiments, template switching captured roughly one uniquely barcoded TCR beta cDNA molecule for every two T cells. Using deep sequencing normalized with unique cDNA molecular identifiers, the study measured how TCR beta repertoire diversity changes with age. The study analyzed two additional independent replicas of 1 million unique cDNA reads from the same blood draw for two donors, one aged 18 to 30 and one aged 80 or older. To avoid experimental bias, donors of different ages were spread randomly across the sequencing lanes. Donors were grouped into four age groups: young (average approximately 16 years), middle-aged (over 35), aged (about 60) and long-lived (approximately 82). The paper as a whole reports these results and caveats: Compared with the aged group, more naive CD4+ T cells, fewer expanded clones and increased TCR diversity were shown by the long-lived group, suggesting age selection. Estimates of total diversity based on one million sequenced T cells were considered lower bounds and underestimates. Bulk unsorted PBMC profiling prevented conclusive comparison of naive and antigen-experienced compartments. Observed TCR beta diversity per million T cells fell roughly linearly with age, and a significant reduction was already apparent by age roughly 40. Observed TCR beta diversity correlated strongly with the percentage of naive T cells measured by flow cytometry. The CMV infection status of donors was not known, potentially confounding age-related changes in expanded clonotypes.

Library preparation was by 5' RACE. Sequenced on an Illumina HiSeq 2500. The second PCR ran for roughly 6 to 11 cycles and used a J-beta primer mix along with a sample-barcoded 5' primer. A unique molecular identifier was introduced onto each TCR beta cDNA molecule by a template-switch 5' adaptor carrying 12 random nucleotides. At least 2.5 million CDR3-containing paired-end reads were obtained from each sample. The Mint cDNA synthesis kit, primed by a TRBC-specific oligonucleotide, was used to synthesize first-strand cDNA from all RNA. All cDNA was treated with uracil-DNA glycosylase and then went through a first 18-cycle PCR with the universal primers M1SS and BC2_uni_R. Processing in the source paper ran as follows. Normalization of each sample was performed by random selection of 1 million high-quality reads, each carrying a distinct molecular identifier. Instead of being binned into consensus sequences, reads that shared molecular identifiers were thrown out. MiTCR, with a Q25 quality threshold and the strictest error-elimination algorithm, was used for CDR3 identification, clonotype clustering and error correction. A nonparametric unseen species model using Euler transformation provided a lower-bound estimate of total TCR beta diversity. Using fastp at Q25 and MiXCR, TCRdb reprocessed the public reads and kept productive beta chains. Each record represents a unique CDR3 protein, reported with the most common genes and DNA among its rows. Clone size and V and J calls follow TCRdb, not the original study. The sample table contains roughly 1.7 million distinct CDR3 sequences; only one count was recorded for roughly 30% of them. The ten largest account for 11% of the sample.

Donors were 35 to 40 systemically healthy Caucasian individuals from Russia aged 6 to 90 years. Around 10 milliliters of peripheral blood were collected from each donor into EDTA-treated Vacutainer tubes. Ficoll-Paque density-gradient centrifugation was used to isolate PBMCs, with at least 6.5 million per sample. Total RNA, at least 5 micrograms per sample, was extracted from PBMCs with Trizol reagent. Naive CD45RAhigh/CD27high T cell percentages were measured by flow cytometry on a PBMC aliquot from every donor. This chain joins TRBV5-1 to TRBJ2-7, with 13 central nucleotides matching TRBD2. Sequencing was done on a sample of blood. This receptor was taken from a woman between 25 and 40 years old in good health. The CDR3 reads CASSLFSLGLAGHYEQYF. The nucleotide sequence is TGCGCCAGCAGCTTGTTTAGTTTGGGACTAGCGGGGCACTACGAGCAGTACTTC. Beyond the CDR3, the reference TRBV5-1 and TRBJ2-7 genes provide the residues; the full variable domain reads: KAGVTQTPRYLIKTRGQQVTLSCSPISGHRSVSWYQQTPGQGLQFLFEYFSETQRNKGNFPGRFSGRQFSNSRSEMNVSTLELGDSALYLCASSLFSLGLAGHYEQYFGPGTRLTVT.